The clone carrying this TCR beta chain has a handful of counts. In the source study's methods: By means of reference gene primer amplification, nucleated cell counts were estimated. Here immunoSEQ multiplex PCR was the method, and the copy in TCRdb shows in-frame clones only, minus some. That table furnishes V, J and clone size, whereas the DNA furnished D and trimming. The sample holds tens of thousands of clones, more than 70% seen once. CDR3 length equals 13 residues. Germline values: CDR1 SGHRS, CDR2 YFSETQ. J gave up 5 bases and V 4 bases, and 3 bases lay outside the gene matches. These data are taken from a study of blood T cell repertoires in COVID-19.

The chain recombines TRBV5-1 with TRBJ1-5; 7 positions match TRBD1. The sample taken for sequencing was peripheral blood. The TCR originated in a human donor in a cohort sampled during active COVID-19. CDR3 region: CASSAQGDQPQHF. CDR3 DNA: TGCGCCAGCAGCGCCCAGGGGGATCAGCCCCAGCATTTT.